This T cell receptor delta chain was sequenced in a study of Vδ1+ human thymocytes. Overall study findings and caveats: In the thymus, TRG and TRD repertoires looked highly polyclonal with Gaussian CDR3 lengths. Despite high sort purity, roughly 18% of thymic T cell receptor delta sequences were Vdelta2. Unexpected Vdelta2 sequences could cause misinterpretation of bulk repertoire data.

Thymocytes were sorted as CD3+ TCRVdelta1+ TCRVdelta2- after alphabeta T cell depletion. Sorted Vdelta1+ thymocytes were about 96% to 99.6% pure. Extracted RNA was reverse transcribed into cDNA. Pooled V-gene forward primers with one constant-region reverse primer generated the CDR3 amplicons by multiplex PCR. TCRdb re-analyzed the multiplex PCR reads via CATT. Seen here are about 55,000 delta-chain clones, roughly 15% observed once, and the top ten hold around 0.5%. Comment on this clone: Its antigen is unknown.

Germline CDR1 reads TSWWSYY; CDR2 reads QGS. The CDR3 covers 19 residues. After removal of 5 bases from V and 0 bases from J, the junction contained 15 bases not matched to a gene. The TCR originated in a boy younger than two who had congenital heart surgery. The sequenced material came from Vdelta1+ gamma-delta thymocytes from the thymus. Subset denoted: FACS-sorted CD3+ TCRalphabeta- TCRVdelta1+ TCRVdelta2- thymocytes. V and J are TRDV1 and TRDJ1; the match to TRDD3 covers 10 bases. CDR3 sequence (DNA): TGTGCTCTTGGGAATCACAGGGGGATACGTGGGGGAAACACCGATAAACTCATCTTT. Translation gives CALGNHRGIRGGNTDKLIF.